This T cell receptor beta chain was sequenced for a study of blood T cell repertoires in COVID-19. CDR3 size: 13 residues. Germline-derived CDR1 and CDR2 are SGHAT and FQNNGV. Between the trimmed V and J ends, which lost 7 bases and 6 bases, there was a span of 16 bases. Sequencing used immunoSEQ multiplex PCR; TCRdb keeps in-frame clones, though not all of them. The sample holds approximately 140,000 clones, 84% seen once. The chain is built from TRBV11-2 and TRBJ2-7; weak D call: TRBD2 (5 bases). The clonotype comes from a man aged 35 to 55 with acute COVID-19. The sample comprised PBMCs or T cells enriched from blood (not recorded which). CDR3 DNA: TGTGCCAGCACCCCGACTGTGGCGGGCGAGCAGTACTTC. Translated: CASTPTVAGEQYF.